One sample yielded the 23 T cell receptor beta chains listed below, sequenced in a study of neurological immune-mediated disorders. This sample's time point: longitudinal time-point 3. TCRdb recomputed calls from the 5' RACE reads with MiXCR, one row per CDR3 protein. The table lists approximately 100,000 distinct CDR3 sequences, less than 14% of them singletons. The sequenced material came from PBMCs. Receptor source: a female donor with HTLV-1-associated myelopathy (HAM/TSP).

This clonotype was detected many times. The chain links TRBV5-1 to TRBJ2-5; 8 positions match TRBD1. Germline V gene lookup returns CDR1 SGHRS and CDR2 YFSETQ. V shed 5 bases, J shed 2 bases, and the junction held 8 bases outside the gene matches. The CDR3 runs 15 residues. CDR3 sequence: CASRRTGNPQETQYF. CDR3 nucleotides: TGCGCCAGCAGGCGGACAGGGAATCCTCAAGAGACCCAGTACTTC.

Remarks on this clonotype: Being one base from a much bigger clone, this may be a read error. The rearrangement uses TRBV28 and TRBJ2-7; either TRBD1 or TRBD2 may fit D (5 bases each). The CDR3 runs 13 residues. Deletions cut 7 bases from V and 2 bases from J, with 12 bases between. Germline V lookup: CDR1 MDHEN, CDR2 SYDVKM. Here the CDR3 reads CASKRGSPYEQYF. The CDR3 DNA reads as TGTGCCAGCAAACGGGGCTCCCCCTACGAGCAGTACTTC.

This clonotype was detected many times. This sequence joins TRBV10-3 and TRBJ2-3, with D unclear. The CDR3 extends over 14 amino acids. CDR1 ENHRY and CDR2 SYGVKD come from the germline V gene. V lost 3 bases, J lost 2 bases, and 9 bases lay in between. The CDR3 here is CAISDLAATDTQYF. The CDR3 region has the DNA TGTGCCATCAGTGACTTGGCGGCCACAGATACGCAGTATTTT.

The rearrangement joins TRBV6-6 to TRBJ2-3; TRBD2 is a possible D gene (7 bases). The ends were cut back, 2 bases at V and 1 base at J, with 13 bases in the middle. Germline CDR1 is MNHNY and CDR2 is SVGAGI (reference sequence). The CDR3 is made up of 16 amino acids. The CDR3 DNA reads TGTGCCAGCAGTTACGGGGGGGCCTCGGGCACAGATACGCAGTATTTT. This codes for CASSYGGASGTDTQYF.

At least ten counts were recorded for this clonotype. The CDR3 spells CASSPRGGSGNTIYF. CDR3 DNA sequence: TGCGCCAGCAGCCCTCGAGGGGGTTCTGGAAACACCATATATTTT. This sequence joins TRBV5-1 and TRBJ1-3, with TRBD1 as a possible D gene (6 bases). The CDR3 is 15 residues long. Germline loops: CDR1 SGHRS, CDR2 YFSETQ. Trimming stripped 4 bases from V and 1 base from J, with 12 bases between.

This clonotype has ten or more counts. CDR3 DNA: TGCGCCAGCAGCCCGCCAGGACAGGGCCGGACGTGGGTGTTTTTT. Encoded protein: CASSPPGQGRTWVFF. This chain connects TRBV5-1 to TRBJ2-2, with 8 bases that match TRBD1. The V gene's germline CDR1 is SGHRS and CDR2 YFSETQ. The CDR3 length is 15 residues. J gave up 15 bases and V 4 bases, and 17 bases lay outside the gene matches.

This clonotype qualifies as medium-sized. This rearrangement joins TRBV5-5 to TRBJ1-5; no firm D call. CDR3 length: 13 amino acids. Trimming removed 1 base at V and 0 bases at J, with 2 bases between. Germline CDR1 is SGHKS and CDR2 is YYEKEE (reference sequence). The CDR3 nucleotides are TGTGCCAGCAGCTTGCATAGCAATCAGCCCCAGCATTTT. This codes for CASSLHSNQPQHF.

In this sample, this clonotype turned up many times. The V and J genes are TRBV12-3 or TRBV12-4 and TRBJ1-5; TRBD1 matches 10 bases. The CDR3 has 15 residues. Losses at the gene ends were 5 bases for V and 8 bases for J; bases not matched to a gene: 9. CDR3 residues: CASSRGQGLEEPQHF. Written as DNA, the CDR3 is TGTGCCAGCAGTCGGGGACAGGGGTTGGAAGAGCCCCAGCATTTT.

This clonotype was counted at least ten times. The rearrangement uses TRBV20-1 and TRBJ2-7; 10 nucleotides align to TRBD2. The CDR3 extends over 13 amino acids. Trimming cost V 6 bases and J 4 bases; bases outside gene matches: 6. CDR1 DFQATT and CDR2 SNEGSKA come from the germline V gene (reference sequence). This CDR3 reads CSARLAGTYEQYF. As DNA, the CDR3 is TGCAGTGCCCGACTAGCGGGTACTTACGAGCAGTACTTC.

This clonotype was detected many times. The rearrangement links TRBV7-2 to TRBJ2-1, with TRBD2 identical over 8 bases. Germline CDR1 reads SGHTA; CDR2 reads FQGNSA. V shed 5 bases, J shed 9 bases, and the junction held 18 bases outside the gene matches. CDR3 length: 17 amino acids. DNA for the CDR3: TGTGCCAGCAGCCTTATCGGGGGGGGGCGACGTTTGGGTGAGCAGTTCTTC. Protein sequence: CASSLIGGGRRLGEQFF.

This clonotype was seen at least ten times. The chain uses TRBV7-2 and TRBJ1-5, with 7 positions matching TRBD1. The CDR3 contains 16 residues. The ends lost 3 bases at V and 0 bases at J; junction bases unmatched: 5. CDR1 SGHTA and CDR2 FQGNSA come from the germline V gene. The CDR3 DNA reads as TGTGCCAGCAGCTTGGGGACAGTCTATAGCAATCAGCCCCAGCATTTT. Amino acid sequence: CASSLGTVYSNQPQHF.

The J gene is TRBJ1-2, the V gene TRBV5-1, with 11 bases identical to TRBD1. Unmatched junction bases numbered 8, after V lost 4 bases and J lost 6 bases. CDR3 length: 15 amino acids. The germline gives CDR1 SGHRS, CDR2 YFSETQ. The CDR3 here is CASSIPGQGEDGYTF. CDR3 sequence (DNA): TGCGCCAGCAGCATACCGGGACAGGGGGAAGATGGCTACACCTTC.

This clonotype has at least ten counts. This rearrangement joins TRBV5-1 to TRBJ1-5, with D tentatively TRBD1 (5 bases). The CDR3 spans 15 residues. The V gene's germline CDR1 is SGHRS and CDR2 YFSETQ. The ends were cut back, 3 bases at V and 5 bases at J, with 15 bases in the middle. DNA of the CDR3: TGCGCCAGCAGCTCGGGGGACCTTCTAGATCAGCCCCAGCATTTT. It is translated as CASSSGDLLDQPQHF.

This clonotype has a count of ten or more. This chain connects TRBV5-1 to TRBJ2-3; D is possibly TRBD2 (7 bases). Germline V gene data show CDR1 as SGHRS and CDR2 as YFSETQ. The CDR3 runs to 15 residues. V was pared by 5 bases and J by 1 base, with 14 bases between. CDR3 sequence: CASRTGGGGTDTQYF. DNA for the CDR3: TGCGCCAGCAGGACCGGAGGGGGGGGCACAGATACGCAGTATTTT.

This clonotype was recorded many times. The chain combines TRBV7-3 with TRBJ1-1; possible D gene TRBD1, 6 bases. V dropped 2 bases and J dropped 5 bases, with 12 bases sitting between them. This CDR3 is 14 amino acids long. Germline V gene lookup returns CDR1 SGHTA and CDR2 FQGTGA. CDR3 coding DNA: TGTGCCAGCAGCTTAGAGGGGGGTTTGACTGAAGCTTTCTTT. This gives the protein CASSLEGGLTEAFF. The entire variable domain, with the rest obtained from reference TRBV7-3 and TRBJ1-1, is as follows: GAGVSQTPSNKVTEKGKYVELRCDPISGHTALYWYRQSLGQGPEFLIYFQGTGAADDSGLPNDRFFAVRPEGSVSTLKIQRTERGDSAVYLCASSLEGGLTEAFFGQGTRLTVV.

This clonotype was counted ten times or more. The chain carries TRBV20-1 and TRBJ2-3; TRBD1 is a possible D gene (6 bases). V dropped 5 bases and J dropped 8 bases, with 11 bases sitting between them. The CDR3 consists of 11 residues. The V gene's germline CDR1 is DFQATT and CDR2 SNEGSKA (reference sequence). The CDR3 nucleotides are TGCAGTGCTCAACAGGGCGGTACGCAGTATTTT. It is translated as CSAQQGGTQYF.

This clonotype was recorded at least ten times. This chain connects TRBV5-1 to TRBJ1-2; D gene unclear. The germline CDR1 and CDR2 sequences are SGHRS and YFSETQ. The CDR3 sequence is 12 residues long. Trimming pared 4 bases from V and 1 base from J, leaving 5 bases between. The CDR3 coding sequence is TGCGCCAGCAGCACAGATAACTATGGCTACACCTTC. This gives the protein CASSTDNYGYTF.

In this sample, this clonotype turned up a few times. This chain uses TRBV5-1 with TRBJ1-2; D may be TRBD1 (5 bases). The V gene lost 2 bases and the J gene lost 8 bases, with 19 bases spanning the gap. The CDR3 loop spans 15 amino acids. Germline CDR1 is SGHRS and CDR2 is YFSETQ. CDR3 residues: CASSLPDRDLYGYTF. The CDR3 coding sequence is TGCGCCAGCAGCTTACCAGACAGAGACCTATACGGCTACACCTTC.

V usage is TRBV5-6 and J usage is TRBJ2-7; 9 bases fit TRBD1. Germline V CDR1 and CDR2: SGHDT, YYEEEE. The junction had 4 bases not matched to a gene; V was cut back by 3 bases and J by 0 bases. The CDR3 is made up of 15 amino acids. In DNA form, the CDR3 reads TGTGCCAGCAGCTACAGGGGGCGTCACTCCTACGAGCAGTACTTC. Translation: CASSYRGRHSYEQYF. Variable domain in full (rest from reference TRBV5-6 and TRBJ2-7): DAGVTQSPTHLIKTRGQQVTLRCSPKSGHDTVSWYQQALGQGPQFIFQYYEEEERQRGNFPDRFSGHQFPNYSSELNVNALLLGDSALYLCASSYRGRHSYEQYFGPGTRLTVT.

This CDR3 is CASSQEFQPSGGLQSTDTQYF. As DNA, the CDR3 is TGTGCCAGCAGCCAAGAGTTTCAACCTAGCGGGGGCCTTCAAAGCACAGATACGCAGTATTTT. The chain is built from TRBV4-2 and TRBJ2-3, with TRBD2 identical over 10 bases. The trim removed 0 bases at V and 0 bases at J, leaving 15 bases unmatched. CDR3 length: 21 amino acids. CDR1 and CDR2 from the germline V gene are LGHNA and YNFKEQ.

In this sample, this clonotype turned up many times. The V call is TRBV7-2, the J call TRBJ1-2, with D unclear. This CDR3 region has 13 residues. Germline lookup yields CDR1 SGHTA and CDR2 FQGNSA. The V end lost 1 base, the J end lost 8 bases, and 11 bases lay between the germline ends. CDR3 in amino acids: CASSLVQKSGYTF. CDR3 DNA sequence: TGTGCCAGCAGCTTAGTACAGAAATCAGGCTACACCTTC.

This clonotype occurred many times. At one of its ends the junction is not consistent with the germline gene, which may arise from a read error. The rearrangement joins TRBV15 to TRBJ2-2; 7 bases are a match to TRBD1. Germline V gene lookup returns CDR1 LNHNV and CDR2 YYDKDF (reference sequence). The CDR3 spans 15 residues. The CDR3 loop reads CATSRPGTVTGELFF. The CDR3 DNA is TGTGCTACCAGCAGACCAGGGACAGTCACCGGGGAGCTGTTTTTT.

This clonotype was observed at least ten times. The chain has TRBV20-1 and TRBJ2-2; 8 nucleotides line up with TRBD2. Trimming removed 6 bases from V and 4 bases from J; junction bases left unmatched: 7. The germline V gene encodes CDR1 DFQATT and CDR2 SNEGSKA (reference sequence). This CDR3 is 14 amino acids long. This CDR3 is CSAGGASSTGELFF. The CDR3 bases are TGCAGTGCCGGGGGGGCCTCGAGCACCGGGGAGCTGTTTTTT.